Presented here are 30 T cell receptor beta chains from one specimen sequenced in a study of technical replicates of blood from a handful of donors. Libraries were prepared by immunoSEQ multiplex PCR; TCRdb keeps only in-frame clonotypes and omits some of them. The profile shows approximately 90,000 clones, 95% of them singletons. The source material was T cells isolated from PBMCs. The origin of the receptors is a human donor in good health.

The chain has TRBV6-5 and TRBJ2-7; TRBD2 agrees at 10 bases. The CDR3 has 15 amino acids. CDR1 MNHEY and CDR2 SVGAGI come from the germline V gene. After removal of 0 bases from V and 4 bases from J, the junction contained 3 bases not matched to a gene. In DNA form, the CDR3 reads TGTGCCAGCAGTTACTCTCTAGCGGGGGTGTACGAGCAGTACTTC. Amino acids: CASSYSLAGVYEQYF.

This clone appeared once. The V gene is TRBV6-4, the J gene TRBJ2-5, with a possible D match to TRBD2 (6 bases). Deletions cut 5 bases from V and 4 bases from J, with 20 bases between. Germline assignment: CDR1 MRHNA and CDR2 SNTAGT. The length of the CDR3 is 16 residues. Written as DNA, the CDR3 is TGTGCCAGCAGTACCCTTTACGGGGAGGCACGAGAGACCCAGTACTTC. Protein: CASSTLYGEARETQYF.

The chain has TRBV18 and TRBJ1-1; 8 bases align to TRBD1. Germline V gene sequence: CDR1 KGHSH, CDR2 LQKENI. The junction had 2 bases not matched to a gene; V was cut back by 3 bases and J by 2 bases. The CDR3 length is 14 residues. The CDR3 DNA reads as TGTGCCAGCTCACCGGACAGGGACAACACTGAAGCTTTCTTT. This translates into CASSPDRDNTEAFF.

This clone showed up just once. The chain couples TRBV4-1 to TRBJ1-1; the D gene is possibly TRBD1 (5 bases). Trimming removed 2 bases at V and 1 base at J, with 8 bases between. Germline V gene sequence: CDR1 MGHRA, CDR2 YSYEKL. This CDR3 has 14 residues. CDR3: CASSQFDRNTEAFF. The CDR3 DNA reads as TGCGCCAGCAGCCAATTCGACAGGAACACTGAAGCTTTCTTT.

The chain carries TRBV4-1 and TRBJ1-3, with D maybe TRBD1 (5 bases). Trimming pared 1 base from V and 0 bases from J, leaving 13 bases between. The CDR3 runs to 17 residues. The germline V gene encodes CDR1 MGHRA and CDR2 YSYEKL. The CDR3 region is CASSQAFGGVSGNTIYF. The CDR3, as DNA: TGCGCCAGCAGCCAAGCCTTCGGGGGGGTCTCTGGAAACACCATATATTTT.

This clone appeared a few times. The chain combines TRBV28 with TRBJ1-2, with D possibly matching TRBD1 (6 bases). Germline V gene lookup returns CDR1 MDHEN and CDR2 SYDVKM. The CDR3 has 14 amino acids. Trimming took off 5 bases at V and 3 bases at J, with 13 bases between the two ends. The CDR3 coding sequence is TGTGCCAGCAGTCTAACAGGGAGAGACTATGGCTACACCTTC. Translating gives CASSLTGRDYGYTF.

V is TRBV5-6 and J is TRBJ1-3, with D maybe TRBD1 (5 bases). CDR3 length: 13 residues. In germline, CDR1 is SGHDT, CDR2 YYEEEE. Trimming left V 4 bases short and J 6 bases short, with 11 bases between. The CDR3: CASSIGVKNTIYF. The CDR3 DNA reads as TGTGCCAGCAGCATAGGGGTTAAAAACACCATATATTTT.

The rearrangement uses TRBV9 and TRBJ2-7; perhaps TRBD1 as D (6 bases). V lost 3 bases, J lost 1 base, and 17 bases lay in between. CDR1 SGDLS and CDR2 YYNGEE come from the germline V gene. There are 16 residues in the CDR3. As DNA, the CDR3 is TGTGCCAGCAGCGCCGAGACAGGCCCCACATCCTACGAGCAGTACTTC. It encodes CASSAETGPTSYEQYF.

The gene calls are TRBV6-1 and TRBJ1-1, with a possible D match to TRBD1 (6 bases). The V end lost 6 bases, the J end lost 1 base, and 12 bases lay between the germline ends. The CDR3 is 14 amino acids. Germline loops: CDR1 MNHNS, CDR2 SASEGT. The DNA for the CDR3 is TGTGCCAGCAGGAAGGGGGACACGAACACTGAAGCTTTCTTT. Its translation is CASRKGDTNTEAFF.

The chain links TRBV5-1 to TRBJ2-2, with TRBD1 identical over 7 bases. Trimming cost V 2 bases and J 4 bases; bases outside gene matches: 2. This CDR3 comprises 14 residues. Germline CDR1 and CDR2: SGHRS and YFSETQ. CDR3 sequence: CASSLGGTTGELFF. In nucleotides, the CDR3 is TGCGCCAGCAGCTTAGGGGGCACCACCGGGGAGCTGTTTTTT.

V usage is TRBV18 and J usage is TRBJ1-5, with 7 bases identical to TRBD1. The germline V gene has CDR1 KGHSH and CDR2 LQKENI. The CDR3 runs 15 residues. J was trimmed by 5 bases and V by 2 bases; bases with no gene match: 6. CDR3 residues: CASSPFDRVDQPQHF. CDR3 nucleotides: TGTGCCAGCTCACCATTTGACAGGGTCGATCAGCCCCAGCATTTT.

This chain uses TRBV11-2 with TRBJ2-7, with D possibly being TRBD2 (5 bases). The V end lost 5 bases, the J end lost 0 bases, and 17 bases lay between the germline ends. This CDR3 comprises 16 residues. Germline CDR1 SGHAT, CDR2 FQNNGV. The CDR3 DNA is TGTGCCAGCAGCGCATCCTCGGGAACCAACTCCTACGAGCAGTACTTC. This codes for CASSASSGTNSYEQYF.

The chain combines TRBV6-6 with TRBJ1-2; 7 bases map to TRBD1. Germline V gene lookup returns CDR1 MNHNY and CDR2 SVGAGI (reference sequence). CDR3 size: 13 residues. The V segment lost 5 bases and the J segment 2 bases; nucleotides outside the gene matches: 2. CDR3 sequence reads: CASSVDRNYGYTF. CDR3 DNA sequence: TGTGCCAGCAGTGTGGACAGGAACTATGGCTACACCTTC.

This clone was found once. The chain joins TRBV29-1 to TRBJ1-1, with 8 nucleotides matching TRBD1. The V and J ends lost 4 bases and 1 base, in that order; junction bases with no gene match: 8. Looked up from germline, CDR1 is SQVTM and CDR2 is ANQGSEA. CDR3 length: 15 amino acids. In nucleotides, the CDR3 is TGCAGCGTTGCCGGGACAGGAAGGGGGAACACTGAAGCTTTCTTT. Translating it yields CSVAGTGRGNTEAFF.

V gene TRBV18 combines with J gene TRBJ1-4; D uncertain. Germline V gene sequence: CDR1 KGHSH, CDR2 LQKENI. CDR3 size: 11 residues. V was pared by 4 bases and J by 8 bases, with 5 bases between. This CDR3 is CASSQAEKLFF. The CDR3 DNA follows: TGTGCCAGCTCACAAGCGGAAAAACTGTTTTTT. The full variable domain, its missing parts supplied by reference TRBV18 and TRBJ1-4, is NAGVMQNPRHLVRRRGQEARLRCSPMKGHSHVYWYRQLPEEGLKFMVYLQKENIIDESGMPKERFSAEFPKEGPSILRIQQVVRGDSAAYFCASSQAEKLFFGSGTQLSVL.

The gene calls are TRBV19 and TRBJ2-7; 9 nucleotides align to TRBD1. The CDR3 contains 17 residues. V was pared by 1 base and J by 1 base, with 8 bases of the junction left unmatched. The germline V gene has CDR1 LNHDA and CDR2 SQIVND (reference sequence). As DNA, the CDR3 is TGTGCCAGTAGTATAGGAGGACAGGGGATATTTTCCTACGAGCAGTACTTC. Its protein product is CASSIGGQGIFSYEQYF.

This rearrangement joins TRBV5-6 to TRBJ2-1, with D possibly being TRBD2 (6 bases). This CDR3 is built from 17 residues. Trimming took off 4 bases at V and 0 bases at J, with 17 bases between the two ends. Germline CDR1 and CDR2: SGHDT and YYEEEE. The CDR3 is CASSVRIGGGSYNEQFF. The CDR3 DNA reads TGTGCCAGCAGCGTACGGATCGGGGGAGGCTCCTACAATGAGCAGTTCTTC.

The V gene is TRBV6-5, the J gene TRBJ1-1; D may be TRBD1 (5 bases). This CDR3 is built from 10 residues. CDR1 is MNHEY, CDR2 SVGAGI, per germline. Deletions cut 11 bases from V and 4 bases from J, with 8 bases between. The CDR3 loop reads CAAGGTEAFF. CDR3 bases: TGTGCCGCGGGGGGCACTGAAGCTTTCTTT.

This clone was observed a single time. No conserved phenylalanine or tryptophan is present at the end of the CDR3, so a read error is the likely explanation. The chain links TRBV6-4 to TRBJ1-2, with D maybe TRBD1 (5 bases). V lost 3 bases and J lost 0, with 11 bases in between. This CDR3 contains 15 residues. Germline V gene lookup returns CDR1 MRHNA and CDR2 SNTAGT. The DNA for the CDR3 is TGTGCCAGCAGTGAATTCTCAGGGCCTAACTATGGCTACACCATC. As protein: CASSEFSGPNYGYTI.

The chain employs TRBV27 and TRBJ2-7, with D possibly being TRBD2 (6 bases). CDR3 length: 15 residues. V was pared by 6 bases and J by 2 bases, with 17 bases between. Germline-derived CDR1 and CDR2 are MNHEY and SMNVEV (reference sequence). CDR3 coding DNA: TGTGCCAGCAGGATAACCCGGGGGTACCCCTACGAGCAGTACTTC. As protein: CASRITRGYPYEQYF.

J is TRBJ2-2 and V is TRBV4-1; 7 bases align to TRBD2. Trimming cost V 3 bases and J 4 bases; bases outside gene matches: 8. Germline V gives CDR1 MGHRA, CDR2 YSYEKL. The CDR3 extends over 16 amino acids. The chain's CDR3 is CASSHGTGTITGELFF. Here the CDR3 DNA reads TGCGCCAGCAGCCACGGGACGGGGACTATCACCGGGGAGCTGTTTTTT.

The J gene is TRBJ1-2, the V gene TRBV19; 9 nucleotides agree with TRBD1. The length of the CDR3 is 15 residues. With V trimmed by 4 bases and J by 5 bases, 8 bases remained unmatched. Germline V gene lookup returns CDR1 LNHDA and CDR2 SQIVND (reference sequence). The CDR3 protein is CASSTTGGSLYGYTF. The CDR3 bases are TGTGCCAGTAGTACGACAGGGGGTTCCCTTTATGGCTACACCTTC.

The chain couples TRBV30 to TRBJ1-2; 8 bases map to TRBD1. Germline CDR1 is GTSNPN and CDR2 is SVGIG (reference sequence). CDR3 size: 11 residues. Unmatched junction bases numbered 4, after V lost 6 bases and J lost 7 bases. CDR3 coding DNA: TGTGCCTGCCAGGGGGCCTCTGGCTACACCTTC. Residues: CACQGASGYTF.

The CDR3 nucleotides read TGTGCCAGCAGCCTATCCGGCCAGGGGAGCTCCTACGAGCAGTACTTC. This translates into CASSLSGQGSSYEQYF. The chain couples TRBV6-6 to TRBJ2-7, with a tentative D call TRBD1 (6 bases). CDR3 size: 16 residues. The ends were cut back, 6 bases at V and 0 bases at J, with 18 bases in the middle. CDR1 is MNHNY, CDR2 SVGAGI, per germline (reference sequence).

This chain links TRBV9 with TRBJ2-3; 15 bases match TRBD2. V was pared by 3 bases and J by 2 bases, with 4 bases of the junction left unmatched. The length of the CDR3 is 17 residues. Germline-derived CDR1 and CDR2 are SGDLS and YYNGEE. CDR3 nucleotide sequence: TGTGCCAGCAGCGGCGGGACTAGCGGGGGGTACACAGATACGCAGTATTTT. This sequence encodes CASSGGTSGGYTDTQYF. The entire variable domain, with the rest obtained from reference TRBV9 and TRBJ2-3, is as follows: DSGVTQTPKHLITATGQRVTLRCSPRSGDLSVYWYQQSLDQGLQFLIQYYNGEERAKGNILERFSAQQFPDLHSELNLSSLELGDSALYFCASSGGTSGGYTDTQYFGPGTRLTVL.

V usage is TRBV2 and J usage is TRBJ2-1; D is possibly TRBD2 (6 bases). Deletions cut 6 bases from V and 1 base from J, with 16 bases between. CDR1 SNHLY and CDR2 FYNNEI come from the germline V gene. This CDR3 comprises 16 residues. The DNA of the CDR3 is TGTGCCAGCAGCGGCCAAGGTGGAGGGTCCTACAATGAGCAGTTCTTC. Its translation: CASSGQGGGSYNEQFF.

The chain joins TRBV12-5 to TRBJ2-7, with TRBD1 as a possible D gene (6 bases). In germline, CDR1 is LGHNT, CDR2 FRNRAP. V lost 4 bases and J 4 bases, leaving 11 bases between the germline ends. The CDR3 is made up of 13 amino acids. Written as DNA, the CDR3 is TGTGCTAGTGGTTCACAGGGCGGGTACGAGCAGTACTTC. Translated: CASGSQGGYEQYF.

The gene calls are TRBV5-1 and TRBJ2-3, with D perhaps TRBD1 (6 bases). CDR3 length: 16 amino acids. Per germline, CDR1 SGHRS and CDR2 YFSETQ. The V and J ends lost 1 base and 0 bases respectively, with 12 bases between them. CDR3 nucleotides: TGCGCCAGCAGCTTGAGTGGGGGCTTAAGCACAGATACGCAGTATTTT. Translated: CASSLSGGLSTDTQYF.

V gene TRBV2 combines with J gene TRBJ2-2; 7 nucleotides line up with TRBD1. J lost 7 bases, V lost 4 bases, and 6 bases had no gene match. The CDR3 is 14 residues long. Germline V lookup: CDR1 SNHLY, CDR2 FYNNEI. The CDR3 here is CASSATGYDGELFF. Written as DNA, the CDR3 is TGTGCCAGCAGTGCGACAGGGTATGACGGGGAGCTGTTTTTT.

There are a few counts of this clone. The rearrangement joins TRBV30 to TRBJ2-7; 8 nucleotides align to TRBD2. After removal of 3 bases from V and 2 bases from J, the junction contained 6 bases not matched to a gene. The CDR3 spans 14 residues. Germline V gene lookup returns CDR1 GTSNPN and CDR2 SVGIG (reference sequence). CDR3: CAWSTRGLAYEQYF. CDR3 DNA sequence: TGTGCCTGGAGCACGCGGGGACTAGCCTACGAGCAGTACTTC.